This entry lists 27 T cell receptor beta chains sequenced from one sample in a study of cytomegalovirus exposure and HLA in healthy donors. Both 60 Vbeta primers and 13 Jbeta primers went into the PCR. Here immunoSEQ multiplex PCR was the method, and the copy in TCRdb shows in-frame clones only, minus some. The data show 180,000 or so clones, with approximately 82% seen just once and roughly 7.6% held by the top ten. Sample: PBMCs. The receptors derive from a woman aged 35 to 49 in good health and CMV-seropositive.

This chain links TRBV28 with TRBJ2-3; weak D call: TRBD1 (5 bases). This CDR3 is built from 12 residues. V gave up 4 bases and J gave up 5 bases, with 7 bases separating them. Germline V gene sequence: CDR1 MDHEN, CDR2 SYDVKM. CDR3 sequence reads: CASSSGIDTQYF. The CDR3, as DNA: TGTGCCAGCAGTTCAGGGATAGATACGCAGTATTTT.

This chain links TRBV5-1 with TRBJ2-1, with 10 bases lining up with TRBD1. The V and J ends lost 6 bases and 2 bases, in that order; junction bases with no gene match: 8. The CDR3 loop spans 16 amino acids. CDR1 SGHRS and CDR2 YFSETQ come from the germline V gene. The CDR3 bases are TGCGCCAGCACCTCCGGGGGGACAGGGGCCTACAATGAGCAGTTCTTC. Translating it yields CASTSGGTGAYNEQFF. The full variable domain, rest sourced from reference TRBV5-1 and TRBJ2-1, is KAGVTQTPRYLIKTRGQQVTLSCSPISGHRSVSWYQQTPGQGLQFLFEYFSETQRNKGNFPGRFSGRQFSNSRSEMNVSTLELGDSALYLCASTSGGTGAYNEQFFGPGTRLTVL.

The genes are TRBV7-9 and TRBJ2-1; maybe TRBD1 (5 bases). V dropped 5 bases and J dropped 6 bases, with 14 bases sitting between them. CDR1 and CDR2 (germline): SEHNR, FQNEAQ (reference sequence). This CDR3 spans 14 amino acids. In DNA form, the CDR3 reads TGTGCCAGCAGCACACTCCAGGGTGGCAATGAGCAGTTCTTC. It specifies CASSTLQGGNEQFF.

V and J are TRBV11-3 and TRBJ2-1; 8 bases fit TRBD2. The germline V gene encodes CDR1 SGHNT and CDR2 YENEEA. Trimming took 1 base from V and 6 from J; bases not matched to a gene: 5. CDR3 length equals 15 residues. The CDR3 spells CASSLGLAGSNEQFF. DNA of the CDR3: TGTGCCAGCAGCTTAGGCCTAGCGGGCAGCAATGAGCAGTTCTTC. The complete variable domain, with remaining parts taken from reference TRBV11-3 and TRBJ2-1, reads EAGVVQSPRYKIIEKKQPVAFWCNPISGHNTLYWYLQNLGQGPELLIRYENEEAVDDSQLPKDRFSAERLKGVDSTLKIQPAELGDSAVYLCASSLGLAGSNEQFFGPGTRLTVL.

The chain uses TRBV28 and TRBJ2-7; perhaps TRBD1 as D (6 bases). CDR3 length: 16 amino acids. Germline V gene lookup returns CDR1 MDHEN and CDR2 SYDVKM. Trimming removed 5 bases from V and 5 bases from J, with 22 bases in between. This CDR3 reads CASSTAGQILSNEQYF. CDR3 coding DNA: TGTGCCAGCAGTACCGCAGGACAGATTCTGTCGAACGAGCAGTACTTC.

CDR3 sequence (DNA): TGTGCCAGCGCCCCGGAGGAGACCCAGTACTTC. Residues: CASAPEETQYF. The chain employs TRBV2 and TRBJ2-5; no definite D call. Germline V gene lookup returns CDR1 SNHLY and CDR2 FYNNEI. The length of the CDR3 is 11 residues. The V end was cut by 8 bases, the J end by 5 bases, with 9 bases between.

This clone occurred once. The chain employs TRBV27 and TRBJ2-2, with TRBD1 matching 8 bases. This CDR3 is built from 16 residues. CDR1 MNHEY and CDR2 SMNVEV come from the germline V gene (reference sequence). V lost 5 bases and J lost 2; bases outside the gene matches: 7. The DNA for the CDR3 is TGTGCCAGCAGTCGCCGGACAGGGTCAAACACCGGGGAGCTGTTTTTT. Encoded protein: CASSRRTGSNTGELFF.

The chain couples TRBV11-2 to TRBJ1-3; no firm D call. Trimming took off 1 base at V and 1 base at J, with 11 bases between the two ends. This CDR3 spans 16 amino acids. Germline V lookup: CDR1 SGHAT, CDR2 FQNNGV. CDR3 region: CASSLGAQVSGNTIYF. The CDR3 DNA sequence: TGTGCCAGCAGCTTAGGAGCCCAAGTTTCTGGAAACACCATATATTTT.

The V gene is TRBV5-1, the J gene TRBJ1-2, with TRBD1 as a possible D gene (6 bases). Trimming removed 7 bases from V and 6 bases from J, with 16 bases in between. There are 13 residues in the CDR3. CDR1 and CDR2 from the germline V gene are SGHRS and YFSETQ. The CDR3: CASSEPGVDGYTF. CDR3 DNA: TGCGCCAGCTCCGAACCAGGGGTGGATGGCTACACCTTC. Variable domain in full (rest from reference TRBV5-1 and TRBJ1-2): KAGVTQTPRYLIKTRGQQVTLSCSPISGHRSVSWYQQTPGQGLQFLFEYFSETQRNKGNFPGRFSGRQFSNSRSEMNVSTLELGDSALYLCASSEPGVDGYTFGSGTRLTVV.

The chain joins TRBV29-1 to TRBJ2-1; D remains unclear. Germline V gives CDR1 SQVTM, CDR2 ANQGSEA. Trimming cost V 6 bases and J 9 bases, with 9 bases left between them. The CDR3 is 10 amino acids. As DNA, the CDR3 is TGCAGCGTCCTCGCCGGTGAGCAGTTCTTC. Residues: CSVLAGEQFF.

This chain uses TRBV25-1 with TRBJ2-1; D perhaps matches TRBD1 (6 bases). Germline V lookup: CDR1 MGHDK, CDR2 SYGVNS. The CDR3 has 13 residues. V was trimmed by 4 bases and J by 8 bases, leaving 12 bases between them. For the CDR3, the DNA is TGTGCCAGCAGTGGAACAGGGAGCGATGAGCAGTTCTTC. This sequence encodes CASSGTGSDEQFF.

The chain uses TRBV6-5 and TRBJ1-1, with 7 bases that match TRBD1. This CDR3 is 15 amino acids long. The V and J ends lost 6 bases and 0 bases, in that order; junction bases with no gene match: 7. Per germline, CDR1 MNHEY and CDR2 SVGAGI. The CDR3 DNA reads TGTGCCAGCAGCCTGGGACAGCAAGTGAACACTGAAGCTTTCTTT. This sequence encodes CASSLGQQVNTEAFF.

The CDR3 DNA is TGTGCCAGCAGGGGACAGGAAAACTATGGCTACACCTTC. Protein: CASRGQENYGYTF. The J gene is TRBJ1-2, the V gene TRBV2, with TRBD1 matching 8 bases. J was trimmed by 2 bases and V by 6 bases; bases with no gene match: 2. Germline CDR1 reads SNHLY; CDR2 reads FYNNEI. This CDR3 contains 13 residues.

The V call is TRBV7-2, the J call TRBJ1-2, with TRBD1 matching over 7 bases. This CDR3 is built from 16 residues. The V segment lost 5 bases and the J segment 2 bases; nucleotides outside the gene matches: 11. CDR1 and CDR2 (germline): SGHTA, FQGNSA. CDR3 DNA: TGTGCCAGCAGCCCAGGACAGGTTCGACCGAACTATGGCTACACCTTC. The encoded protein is CASSPGQVRPNYGYTF.

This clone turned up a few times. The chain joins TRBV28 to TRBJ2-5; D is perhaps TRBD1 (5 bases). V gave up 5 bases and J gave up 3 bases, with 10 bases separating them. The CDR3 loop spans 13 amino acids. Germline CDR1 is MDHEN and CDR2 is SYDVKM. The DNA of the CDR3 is TGTGCCAGCAGTCCCCCAGGGAAAGAGACCCAGTACTTC. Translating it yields CASSPPGKETQYF.

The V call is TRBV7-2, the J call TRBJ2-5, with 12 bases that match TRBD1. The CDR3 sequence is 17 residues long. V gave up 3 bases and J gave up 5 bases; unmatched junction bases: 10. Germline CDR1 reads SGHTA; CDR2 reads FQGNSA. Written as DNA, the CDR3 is TGTGCCAGCAGCTTTTGGGACAGGGGGCGCAGAGGGGAGACCCAGTACTTC. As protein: CASSFWDRGRRGETQYF. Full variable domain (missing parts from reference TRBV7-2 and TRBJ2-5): GAGVSQSPSNKVTEKGKDVELRCDPISGHTALYWYRQSLGQGLEFLIYFQGNSAPDKSGLPSDRFSAERTGGSVSTLTIQRTQQEDSAVYLCASSFWDRGRRGETQYFGPGTRLLVL.

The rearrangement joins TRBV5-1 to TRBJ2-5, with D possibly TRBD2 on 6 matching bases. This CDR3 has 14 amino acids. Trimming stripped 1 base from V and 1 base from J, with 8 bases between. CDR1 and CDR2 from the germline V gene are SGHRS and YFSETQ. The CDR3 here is CASSLTSPQETQYF. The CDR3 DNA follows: TGCGCCAGCAGCTTGACTAGCCCCCAAGAGACCCAGTACTTC.

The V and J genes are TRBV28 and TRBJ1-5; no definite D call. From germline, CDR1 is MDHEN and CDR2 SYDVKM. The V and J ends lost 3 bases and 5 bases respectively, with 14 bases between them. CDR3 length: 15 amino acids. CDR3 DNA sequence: TGTGCCAGCAGTTTTTTGGGAGATAGAGATCAGCCCCAGCATTTT. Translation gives CASSFLGDRDQPQHF.

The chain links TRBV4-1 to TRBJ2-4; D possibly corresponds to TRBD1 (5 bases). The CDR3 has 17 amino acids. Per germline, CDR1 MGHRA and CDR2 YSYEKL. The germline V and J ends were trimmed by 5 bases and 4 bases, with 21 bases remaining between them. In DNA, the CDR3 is TGCGCCAGCAGCTCCTCCCCCTCAGGGATGTCTAAAAACATTCAGTACTTC. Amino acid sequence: CASSSSPSGMSKNIQYF.

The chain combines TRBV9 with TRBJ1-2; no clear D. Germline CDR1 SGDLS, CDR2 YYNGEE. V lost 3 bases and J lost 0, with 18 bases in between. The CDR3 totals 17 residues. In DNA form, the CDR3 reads TGTGCCAGCAGCGCCAAACCAGCCCAGGTAGCTAACTATGGCTACACCTTC. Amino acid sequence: CASSAKPAQVANYGYTF.

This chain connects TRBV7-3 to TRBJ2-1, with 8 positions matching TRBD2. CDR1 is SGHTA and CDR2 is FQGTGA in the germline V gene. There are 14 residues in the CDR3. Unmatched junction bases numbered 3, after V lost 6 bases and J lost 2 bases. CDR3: CASSTSGPYNEQFF. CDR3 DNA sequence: TGTGCCAGCAGTACTAGCGGCCCCTACAATGAGCAGTTCTTC. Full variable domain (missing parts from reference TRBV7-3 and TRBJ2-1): GAGVSQTPSNKVTEKGKYVELRCDPISGHTALYWYRQSLGQGPEFLIYFQGTGAADDSGLPNDRFFAVRPEGSVSTLKIQRTERGDSAVYLCASSTSGPYNEQFFGPGTRLTVL.

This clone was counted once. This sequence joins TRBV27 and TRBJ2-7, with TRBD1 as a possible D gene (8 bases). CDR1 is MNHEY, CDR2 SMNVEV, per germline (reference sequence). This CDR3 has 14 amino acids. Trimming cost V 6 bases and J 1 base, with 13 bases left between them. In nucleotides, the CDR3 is TGTGCCAGCAGGCTACAGGGGGGGTCCTACGAGCAGTACTTC. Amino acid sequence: CASRLQGGSYEQYF.

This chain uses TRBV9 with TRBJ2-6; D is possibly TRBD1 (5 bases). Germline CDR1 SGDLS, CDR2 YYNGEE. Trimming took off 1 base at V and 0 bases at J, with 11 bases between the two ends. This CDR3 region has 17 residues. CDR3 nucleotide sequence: TGTGCCAGCAGCGTATTCGACAGCTCCTCTGGGGCCAACGTCCTGACTTTC. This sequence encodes CASSVFDSSSGANVLTF.

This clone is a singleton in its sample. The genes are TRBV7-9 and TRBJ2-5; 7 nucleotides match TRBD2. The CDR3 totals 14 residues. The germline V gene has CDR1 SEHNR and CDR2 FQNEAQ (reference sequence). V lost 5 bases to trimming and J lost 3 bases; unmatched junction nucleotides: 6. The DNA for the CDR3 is TGTGCCAGCAGCCCGCTAGCGGTTGAAGAGACCCAGTACTTC. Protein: CASSPLAVEETQYF.

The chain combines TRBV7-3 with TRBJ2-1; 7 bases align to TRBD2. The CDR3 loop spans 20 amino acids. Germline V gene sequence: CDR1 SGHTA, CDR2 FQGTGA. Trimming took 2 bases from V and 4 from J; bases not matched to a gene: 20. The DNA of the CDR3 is TGTGCCAGCAGCTTACAGGCCCCCCCCCGATCGGGACTATTTTACAATGAGCAGTTCTTC. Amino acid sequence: CASSLQAPPRSGLFYNEQFF. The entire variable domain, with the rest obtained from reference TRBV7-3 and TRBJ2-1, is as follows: GAGVSQTPSNKVTEKGKYVELRCDPISGHTALYWYRQSLGQGPEFLIYFQGTGAADDSGLPNDRFFAVRPEGSVSTLKIQRTERGDSAVYLCASSLQAPPRSGLFYNEQFFGPGTRLTVL.

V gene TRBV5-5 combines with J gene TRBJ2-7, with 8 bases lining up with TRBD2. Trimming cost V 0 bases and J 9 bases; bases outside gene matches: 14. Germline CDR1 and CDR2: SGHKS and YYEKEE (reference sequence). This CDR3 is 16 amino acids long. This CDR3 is CASSLVQTSAPAGQYF. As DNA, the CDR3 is TGTGCCAGCAGCTTGGTTCAGACTAGCGCCCCCGCCGGGCAGTACTTC.

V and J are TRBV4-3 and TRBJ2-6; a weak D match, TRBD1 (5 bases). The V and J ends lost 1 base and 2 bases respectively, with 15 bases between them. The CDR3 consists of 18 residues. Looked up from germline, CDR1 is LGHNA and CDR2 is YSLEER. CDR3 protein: CASSQVAGYSTGANVLTF. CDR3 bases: TGCGCCAGCAGCCAAGTGGCAGGGTATTCTACTGGGGCCAACGTCCTGACTTTC.